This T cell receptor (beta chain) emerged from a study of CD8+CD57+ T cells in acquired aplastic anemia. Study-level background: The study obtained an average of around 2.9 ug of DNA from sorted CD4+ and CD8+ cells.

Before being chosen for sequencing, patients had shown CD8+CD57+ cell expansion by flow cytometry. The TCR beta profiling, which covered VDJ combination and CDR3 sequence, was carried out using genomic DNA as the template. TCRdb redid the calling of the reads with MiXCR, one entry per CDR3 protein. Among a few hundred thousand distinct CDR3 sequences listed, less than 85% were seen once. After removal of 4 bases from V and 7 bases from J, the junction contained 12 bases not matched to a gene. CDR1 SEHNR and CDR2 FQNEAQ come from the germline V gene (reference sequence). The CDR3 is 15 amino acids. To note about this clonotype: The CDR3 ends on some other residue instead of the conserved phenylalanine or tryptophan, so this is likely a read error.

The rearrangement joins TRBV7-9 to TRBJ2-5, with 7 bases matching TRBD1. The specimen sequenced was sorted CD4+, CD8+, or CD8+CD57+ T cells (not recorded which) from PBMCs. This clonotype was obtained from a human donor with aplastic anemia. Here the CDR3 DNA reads TGTGCCAGCAGCTCACAGGGGACCTGGGGAAGGACCCAGTACCTC. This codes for CASSSQGTWGRTQYL.